One and the same sample provided the 15 T cell receptor beta chains below, sequenced in a study of blood T cell repertoires in COVID-19. This table comes from immunoSEQ multiplex PCR, and its TCRdb copy is limited to in-frame clones, with some not included. The sample comprises about 430,000 clones, around nine tenths of which are singletons, and more than 0.85% rests with the top ten. Sequenced: PBMCs or T cells enriched from blood (not recorded which). These receptors were taken from a woman in her 30s with acute COVID-19.

The sample holds a few counts of this clone. This rearrangement joins TRBV20-1 to TRBJ2-7, with TRBD1 matching over 9 bases. CDR1 and CDR2 from the germline V gene are DFQATT and SNEGSKA (reference sequence). V was clipped by 3 bases and J by 7 bases; unmatched bases: 13. The CDR3 runs 15 residues. The CDR3, as DNA: TGCAGTGCTAGTTATAGTCAGGGACAGGGAAGAGAGCAGTACTTC. Protein product: CSASYSQGQGREQYF.

This clone was detected a few times. The chain links TRBV4-3 to TRBJ1-1; D unresolved. Germline lookup yields CDR1 LGHNA and CDR2 YSLEER. V lost 0 bases to trimming and J lost 0 bases, with 11 bases between them. This CDR3 region has 16 residues. The CDR3 here is CASSQDSGFMNTEAFF. The CDR3 DNA reads TGCGCCAGCAGCCAAGATAGCGGCTTCATGAACACTGAAGCTTTCTTT.

The count of this clone is one. The chain has TRBV29-1 and TRBJ1-4, with 7 bases fitting TRBD1. The CDR3 runs 13 residues. Germline V CDR1 and CDR2: SQVTM, ANQGSEA. CDR3 coding DNA: TGCAGTATCTCAGGGGGAACTAATGAAAAACTGTTTTTT. Protein: CSISGGTNEKLFF.

The chain uses TRBV7-2 and TRBJ1-1, with D maybe TRBD1 (6 bases). The CDR3 runs 16 residues. V was trimmed by 1 base and J by 0 bases, leaving 12 bases between them. Germline V gene data show CDR1 as SGHTA and CDR2 as FQGNSA. The CDR3 DNA reads as TGTGCCAGCAGCTTAGTAACAGGGTGGATGAACACTGAAGCTTTCTTT. As protein: CASSLVTGWMNTEAFF.

The chain links TRBV29-1 to TRBJ1-4, with a tentative D call TRBD1 (6 bases). The CDR3 covers 14 residues. The V gene lost 6 bases and the J gene lost 3 bases, with 14 bases spanning the gap. The germline V gene has CDR1 SQVTM and CDR2 ANQGSEA. Here the CDR3 reads CSVTNRAPNEKLFF. The CDR3 DNA follows: TGCAGCGTCACAAACAGGGCTCCTAATGAAAAACTGTTTTTT.

The V and J genes are TRBV11-3 and TRBJ2-3, with D unresolved. CDR3 length equals 12 residues. The germline CDR1 and CDR2 sequences are SGHNT and YENEEA. V gave up 1 base and J gave up 4 bases, with 3 bases separating them. DNA for the CDR3: TGTGCCAGCAGCTTAGCTTCAGATACGCAGTATTTT. This codes for CASSLASDTQYF.

The chain carries TRBV20-1 and TRBJ1-1; 8 bases match TRBD1. Germline lookup yields CDR1 DFQATT and CDR2 SNEGSKA (reference sequence). There are 11 residues in the CDR3. J gave up 9 bases and V 5 bases, and 5 bases lay outside the gene matches. The CDR3 region is CSAPRTGKAFF. The CDR3 coding sequence is TGCAGTGCTCCCCGGACAGGGAAAGCTTTCTTT.

This clone occurred a few times. This rearrangement joins TRBV28 to TRBJ1-1, with 7 bases matching TRBD1. In germline, CDR1 is MDHEN, CDR2 SYDVKM. The ends lost 3 bases at V and 4 bases at J; junction bases unmatched: 5. The CDR3 runs 14 residues. The CDR3 reads CASSFQGGGTEAFF. DNA for the CDR3: TGTGCCAGCAGTTTCCAGGGGGGTGGCACTGAAGCTTTCTTT. The full variable domain, with the rest looked up from reference TRBV28 and TRBJ1-1, is DVKVTQSSRYLVKRTGEKVFLECVQDMDHENMFWYRQDPGLGLRLIYFSYDVKMKEKGDIPEGYSVSREKKERFSLILESASTNQTSMYLCASSFQGGGTEAFFGQGTRLTVV.

The rearrangement links TRBV2 to TRBJ2-5; 10 bases align to TRBD1. The junction had 7 bases not matched to a gene; V was cut back by 7 bases and J by 5 bases. The germline V gene has CDR1 SNHLY and CDR2 FYNNEI. The CDR3 consists of 14 residues. The CDR3 bases are TGTGCCAGCACCCGACAGGGGGCTTCGGAGACCCAGTACTTC. It codes for CASTRQGASETQYF. The full variable domain, rest sourced from reference TRBV2 and TRBJ2-5, is EPEVTQTPSHQVTQMGQEVILRCVPISNHLYFYWYRQILGQKVEFLVSFYNNEISEKSEIFDDQFSVERPDGSNFTLKIRSTKLEDSAMYFCASTRQGASETQYFGPGTRLLVL.

This clone appeared once. This chain connects TRBV5-1 to TRBJ2-7, with a weak D call TRBD2 (6 bases). The CDR3 totals 15 residues. Per germline, CDR1 SGHRS and CDR2 YFSETQ. The V gene lost 5 bases and the J gene lost 0 bases, with 15 bases spanning the gap. Written as DNA, the CDR3 is TGCGCCAGCAGATTGTCCGGAGGGAGCTCCTACGAGCAGTACTTC. It encodes CASRLSGGSSYEQYF.

The gene calls are TRBV4-1 and TRBJ1-1; D possibly corresponds to TRBD1 (6 bases). Germline loops: CDR1 MGHRA, CDR2 YSYEKL. The germline V and J ends were trimmed by 6 bases and 6 bases, with 17 bases remaining between them. CDR3 size: 14 residues. The CDR3 spells CASSRQENGAEAFF. CDR3 DNA: TGCGCCAGCAGTCGACAGGAAAATGGGGCTGAAGCTTTCTTT.

This clone was detected only once. In the same sample, other DNA sequences code for this CDR3. V and J are TRBV18 and TRBJ2-5, with D unclear. With 2 bases removed from V and 2 bases from J, the gap between germline ends came to 6 bases. The germline V gene has CDR1 KGHSH and CDR2 LQKENI. There are 13 residues in the CDR3. The CDR3 spells CASSPGLQETQYF. The CDR3 nucleotides read TGTGCCAGCTCACCAGGGCTTCAAGAGACCCAGTACTTC.

V is TRBV23-1 and J is TRBJ2-7, with 8 bases fitting TRBD2. TRBV23-1 qualifies as an ORF whose function is uncertain. The junction had 13 bases not matched to a gene; V was cut back by 4 bases and J by 2 bases. The CDR3 has 17 residues. CDR3 nucleotide sequence: TGCGCCAGCAGTCGCCCGTCCCCAACGGGGGGGACCTACGAGCAGTACTTC. Translating gives CASSRPSPTGGTYEQYF.

This CDR3 reads CASSEPLGRGVVNEQFF. The CDR3 DNA follows: TGTGCCAGCAGTGAACCCCTCGGCAGGGGGGTGGTGAATGAGCAGTTCTTC. The rearrangement links TRBV25-1 to TRBJ2-1; D might be TRBD1 (7 bases). Germline-derived CDR1 and CDR2 are MGHDK and SYGVNS. CDR3 length equals 17 residues. Between the trimmed V and J ends, which lost 2 bases and 7 bases, there was a span of 21 bases.

The chain employs TRBV18 and TRBJ1-6; 9 bases match TRBD1. The CDR3 spans 16 residues. Per germline, CDR1 KGHSH and CDR2 LQKENI. The V segment lost 3 bases and the J segment 7 bases; nucleotides outside the gene matches: 7. CDR3 sequence: CASSPNVDRGNSPLHF. The CDR3 nucleotides read TGTGCCAGCTCACCCAATGTGGACAGGGGAAATTCACCCCTCCACTTT.